Shown below are 23 T cell receptor beta chains from a single sample sequenced in a study of vaccination and CD4 T cells after COVID-19. Sample treatment: roughly 10-day PBMC culture with coronavirus spike peptide pools or control peptides (ViraFEST assay). Sequenced with the Oncomine TCR Beta short-read assay was DNA taken from cultured CD4+ T cells. TCRdb re-called the PCR reads with MiXCR, one entry per CDR3 protein. The profile covers 15,000 to 20,000 distinct CDR3 sequences, with 35% appearing a single time and approximately 15% taken by the ten largest. No antigen has been identified for these receptors. The sequencing sample was made of cultured CD4+ T cells from blood. Source of these receptors: a human donor with COVID-19.

This clonotype occurred a few times. V and J are TRBV7-2 and TRBJ2-4; D may match TRBD1 or TRBD2 (5 bases each). CDR1 and CDR2 (germline): SGHTA, FQGNSA. V gave up 4 bases and J gave up 9 bases, with 19 bases separating them. This CDR3 has 15 amino acids. The CDR3 DNA reads as TGTGCCAGCAGCTCCGACAGCGGTTCTGGGTCCATTCAGTACTTC. This codes for CASSSDSGSGSIQYF.

The chain uses TRBV10-3 and TRBJ1-6; TRBD1 matches at 9 bases. Germline lookup yields CDR1 ENHRY and CDR2 SYGVKD. The V segment lost 10 bases and the J segment 9 bases; nucleotides outside the gene matches: 16. The CDR3 covers 16 residues. The CDR3 reads CASQPNPGQGSSPLHF. CDR3 coding DNA: TGTGCCAGCCAGCCGAATCCGGGACAGGGCAGTTCACCCCTCCACTTT.

The V and J genes are TRBV21-1 and TRBJ1-2. TRBV21-1 is labeled a pseudogene. This CDR3 is built from 14 residues. CDR3 protein: CASSKGCGDYGYTF. CDR3 coding DNA: TGTGCCAGCAGCAAAGGGTGCGGAGACTATGGCTACACCTTC.

This clonotype is large. The V call is TRBV7-9, the J call TRBJ1-6; D is ambiguous. The length of the CDR3 is 12 residues. The germline CDR1 and CDR2 sequences are SEHNR and FQNEAQ (reference sequence). Trimming shortened V by 5 bases and J by 6 bases, and 5 bases separated the two germline ends. The CDR3 nucleotides read TGTGCCAGCAGCCCACTTAATTCACCCCTCCACTTT. Translating gives CASSPLNSPLHF.

The chain uses TRBV5-1 and TRBJ2-5, with D possibly being TRBD1 (6 bases). This CDR3 has 13 residues. Germline-derived CDR1 and CDR2 are SGHRS and YFSETQ. Trimming pared 4 bases from V and 5 bases from J, leaving 12 bases between. This chain's CDR3 is CASSPGTIETQYF. The CDR3 bases are TGCGCCAGCAGCCCTGGGACAATTGAGACCCAGTACTTC.

The chain has TRBV7-3 and TRBJ2-7; D possibly corresponds to TRBD2 (6 bases). Germline V gene data show CDR1 as SGHTA and CDR2 as FQGTGA. The CDR3 is 15 residues long. Trimming removed 5 bases from V and 2 bases from J, with 16 bases in between. Here the CDR3 DNA reads TGTGCCAGCAGCGTTGGACTAAAAACGGCCTACGAGCAGTACTTC. Protein product: CASSVGLKTAYEQYF.

This clonotype was observed a handful of times. The chain uses TRBV18 and TRBJ1-4; a possible D gene is TRBD1 (5 bases). V was cut by 3 bases and J by 7 bases, with 12 bases left in between. Germline V gene sequence: CDR1 KGHSH, CDR2 LQKENI. The CDR3 spans 14 residues. CDR3 sequence reads: CASSPTELREKLFF. The CDR3 DNA reads as TGTGCCAGCTCACCGACAGAGCTACGTGAAAAACTGTTTTTT.

The J gene is TRBJ2-7, the V gene TRBV7-9; a possible D gene is TRBD2 (5 bases). This CDR3 has 16 amino acids. The germline V gene encodes CDR1 SEHNR and CDR2 FQNEAQ (reference sequence). V was trimmed by 5 bases and J by 1 base, leaving 18 bases between them. CDR3 bases: TGTGCCAGCAGCCCGGAGGTGGTGCCTCTATCCTACGAGCAGTACTTC. Translated: CASSPEVVPLSYEQYF.

The V and J genes are TRBV5-6 and TRBJ1-5, with D perhaps matching TRBD1 (5 bases). Germline CDR1 SGHDT, CDR2 YYEEEE. The germline V and J ends were trimmed by 2 bases and 2 bases, with 17 bases remaining between them. The CDR3 runs 17 residues. CDR3 coding DNA: TGTGCCAGCAGCTTACAAAGGTCCGGACATGGCAATCAGCCCCAGCATTTT. Translation: CASSLQRSGHGNQPQHF.

The rearrangement joins TRBV28 to TRBJ1-5; D unclear. The CDR3 is 12 residues long. From germline, CDR1 is MDHEN and CDR2 SYDVKM. Trimming shortened V by 7 bases and J by 3 bases, and 7 bases separated the two germline ends. CDR3 in amino acids: CASNGVNQPQHF. In DNA form, the CDR3 reads TGTGCCAGCAATGGAGTCAATCAGCCCCAGCATTTT. Full variable domain (missing parts from reference TRBV28 and TRBJ1-5): DVKVTQSSRYLVKRTGEKVFLECVQDMDHENMFWYRQDPGLGLRLIYFSYDVKMKEKGDIPEGYSVSREKKERFSLILESASTNQTSMYLCASNGVNQPQHFGDGTRLSIL.

This rearrangement joins TRBV18 to TRBJ2-3; maybe TRBD2 (7 bases). Germline lookup yields CDR1 KGHSH and CDR2 LQKENI. This CDR3 is 16 amino acids long. V shed 5 bases and J shed 1 base, with 16 bases lying between them. CDR3 region: CASSNMARGRTDTQYF. In DNA, the CDR3 is TGTGCCAGCTCAAACATGGCGCGGGGGCGCACAGATACGCAGTATTTT.

The genes are TRBV7-3 and TRBJ2-5; D gene unclear. CDR3 size: 13 residues. The germline CDR1 and CDR2 sequences are SGHTA and FQGTGA. V was trimmed by 5 bases and J by 4 bases, leaving 11 bases between them. The CDR3 reads CASSPGPGETQYF. The CDR3 DNA is TGTGCCAGCAGCCCCGGACCAGGAGAGACCCAGTACTTC.

This chain links TRBV9 with TRBJ1-2, with D possibly matching TRBD1 (5 bases). Germline V gene lookup returns CDR1 SGDLS and CDR2 YYNGEE. This CDR3 region has 14 residues. Between the trimmed V and J ends, which lost 2 bases and 4 bases, there was a span of 12 bases. The CDR3 bases are TGTGCCAGCAGCGTCGATTCGGGGCCCTATGGCTACACCTTC. Translated, it gives CASSVDSGPYGYTF. Full variable domain (remainder filled in from reference TRBV9 and TRBJ1-2): DSGVTQTPKHLITATGQRVTLRCSPRSGDLSVYWYQQSLDQGLQFLIQYYNGEERAKGNILERFSAQQFPDLHSELNLSSLELGDSALYFCASSVDSGPYGYTFGSGTRLTVV.

This clonotype showed up just a few times. The chain employs TRBV7-2 and TRBJ2-1; no firm D call. V lost 3 bases to trimming and J lost 6 bases, with 3 bases between them. CDR3 length: 11 residues. Germline assignment: CDR1 SGHTA and CDR2 FQGNSA. This CDR3 reads CASSLLNEQFF. The CDR3 coding sequence is TGTGCCAGCAGCTTGCTCAATGAGCAGTTCTTC.

The chain is built from TRBV20-1 and TRBJ1-1; 7 bases agree with TRBD1. This CDR3 contains 14 residues. The junction had 5 bases not matched to a gene; V was cut back by 3 bases and J by 1 base. Germline CDR1 is DFQATT and CDR2 is SNEGSKA (reference sequence). The CDR3 here is CSASKGAPNTEAFF. The CDR3, as DNA: TGCAGTGCTAGCAAGGGGGCCCCGAACACTGAAGCTTTCTTT.

This clonotype was counted between two and nine times. This sequence joins TRBV6-5 and TRBJ1-5; the D is unclear. This CDR3 spans 12 amino acids. V lost 2 bases, J lost 7 bases, and 6 bases lay in between. Germline V lookup: CDR1 MNHEY, CDR2 SVGAGI. CDR3 in DNA: TGTGCCAGCAGTTACGCTGGACAGCCCCAGCATTTT. As protein: CASSYAGQPQHF.

This chain connects TRBV6-9 to TRBJ2-3, with D perhaps TRBD1 (5 bases). From germline, CDR1 is MNHGY and CDR2 SVAAGI. The CDR3 covers 14 residues. Trimming took off 7 bases at V and 6 bases at J, with 17 bases between the two ends. The CDR3 here is CASTRAGIGDTQYF. DNA of the CDR3: TGTGCCAGCACCCGGGCAGGGATCGGGGATACGCAGTATTTT.

CDR3 amino acids: CASSQPSGTTSYEQYF. The CDR3 DNA is TGTGCCAGCAGCCAACCTTCCGGGACTACCTCCTACGAGCAGTACTTC. The V and J genes are TRBV4-2 and TRBJ2-7, with 7 positions matching TRBD2. Per the germline V gene, CDR1 is LGHNA and CDR2 is YNFKEQ. V gave up 2 bases and J gave up 0 bases; unmatched junction bases: 7. The CDR3 sequence is 16 residues long.

The rearrangement joins TRBV28 to TRBJ1-1, with D perhaps TRBD1 (5 bases). Germline CDR1 reads MDHEN; CDR2 reads SYDVKM. CDR3 length: 15 residues. The V end was cut by 5 bases, the J end by 4 bases, with 17 bases between. CDR3 residues: CASSGSEGLSTEAFF. In nucleotides, the CDR3 is TGTGCCAGCAGTGGATCTGAGGGGCTCTCCACTGAAGCTTTCTTT. The full variable domain, rest sourced from reference TRBV28 and TRBJ1-1, is DVKVTQSSRYLVKRTGEKVFLECVQDMDHENMFWYRQDPGLGLRLIYFSYDVKMKEKGDIPEGYSVSREKKERFSLILESASTNQTSMYLCASSGSEGLSTEAFFGQGTRLTVV.

V is TRBV6-1 and J is TRBJ1-1; TRBD1 might be the D (6 bases). CDR3 size: 15 residues. V was clipped by 6 bases and J by 4 bases, with 18 bases between them. Germline V gene data show CDR1 as MNHNS and CDR2 as SASEGT. For the CDR3, the DNA is TGTGCCAGCAGCCGAGACAGGCCCGGTCGCACTGAAGCTTTCTTT. As protein: CASSRDRPGRTEAFF.

Details on this clonotype: The junction differs from germline at one of its ends, possibly a read error. The chain joins TRBV19 to TRBJ1-2; D is unclear. Per the germline V gene, CDR1 is LNHDA and CDR2 is SQIVND (reference sequence). The CDR3 spans 14 residues. CDR3: CASSIDPQINGHTF. The CDR3 DNA follows: TGTGCCAGTAGTATAGATCCGCAGATAAATGGCCACACCTTC.

This clonotype turned up a few times. V and J are TRBV20-1 and TRBJ2-1; 7 nucleotides agree with TRBD1. From germline, CDR1 is DFQATT and CDR2 SNEGSKA (reference sequence). V shed 0 bases, J shed 3 bases, and the junction held 8 bases outside the gene matches. The CDR3 spans 16 residues. CDR3 sequence reads: CSARDRQGQVYNEQFF. As DNA, the CDR3 is TGCAGTGCTAGAGACCGACAGGGTCAGGTCTACAATGAGCAGTTCTTC.

A few counts support this clonotype. The rearrangement joins TRBV2 to TRBJ2-7; a possible D gene is TRBD1 (5 bases). This CDR3 is built from 15 residues. CDR1 is SNHLY and CDR2 is FYNNEI in the germline V gene. V lost 0 bases to trimming and J lost 0 bases, with 9 bases between them. The CDR3 reads CASSEADTRSYEQYF. CDR3 nucleotide sequence: TGTGCCAGCAGTGAAGCGGACACCCGCTCCTACGAGCAGTACTTC.